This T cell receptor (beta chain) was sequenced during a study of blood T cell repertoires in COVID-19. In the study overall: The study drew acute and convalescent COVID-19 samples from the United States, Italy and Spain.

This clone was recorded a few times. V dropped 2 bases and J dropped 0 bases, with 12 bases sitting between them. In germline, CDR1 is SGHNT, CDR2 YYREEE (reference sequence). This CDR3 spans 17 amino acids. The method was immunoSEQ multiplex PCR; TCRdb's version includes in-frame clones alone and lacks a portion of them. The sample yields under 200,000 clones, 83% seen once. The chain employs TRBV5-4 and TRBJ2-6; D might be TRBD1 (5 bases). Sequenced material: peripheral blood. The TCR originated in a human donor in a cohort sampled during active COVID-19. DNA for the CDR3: TGTGCCAGCAGCTTCGGCAGGGCTCTCTCTGGGGCCAACGTCCTGACTTTC. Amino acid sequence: CASSFGRALSGANVLTF. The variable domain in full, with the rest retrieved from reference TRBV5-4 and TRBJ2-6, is ETGVTQSPTHLIKTRGQQVTLRCSSQSGHNTVSWYQQALGQGPQFIFQYYREEENGRGNFPPRFSGLQFPNYSSELNVNALELDDSALYLCASSFGRALSGANVLTFGAGSRLTVL.